This T cell receptor (beta chain) was captured in a study of cytomegalovirus exposure and HLA in healthy donors (dated by TCRdb to 2016 to 2017). About the study as a whole: An earlier analysis of a few hundred of the donors reported about 260 Gb of sequence data and 90 million to 120 million unique TCR beta sequences obtained from around 170 million T cells. Approximately 300 gigabases of sequencing data and approximately 93 million unique TCR sequences were included in an early release covering about 600 HLA-typed donors. The genetic ancestry cluster associated with self-reported Caucasian donors included about 84% of the approximately 400 genotyped donors. The study was designed to test whether signatures of past pathogen exposure could be identified by cataloging public T cell receptors. Using immunosequencing, the study profiled T cell repertoires from about 610 subjects and related those repertoires to cytomegalovirus serostatus. Along with the approximately 700-subject first cohort, a separate validation cohort of some 130 different subjects was used. To predict cytomegalovirus infection status, the study brought together high-throughput TCR immunosequencing, statistical association of individual TCRs with disease status, and machine learning. A later analysis re-examined previously published TCR beta repertoires from several hundred donors and added high-resolution HLA genotyping to investigate patterns of TCR occurrence. Rather than using new phenotypic data, the later analysis identified candidate immune exposures from TCR beta sequences and from how often those sequences occurred across donors. To decide whether each TCR beta V gene segment behaved as functional or pseudogenic, an earlier analysis of several hundred of the donors relied on high-throughput TCR beta sequencing. Donor age, sex, ethnicity and CMV serostatus were collected together with the repertoire data. A later genetic analysis used genome-wide SNP genotypes for about three fifths of the 666 donors, treating that subset as a discovery cohort. All discovery cohort repertoires had been generated using a single sequencing platform. Both class I and class II loci were covered by HLA typing, at four-digit resolution. The number of donors typed differed by locus, with roughly 629-640 for A, B, C, DRB1 and DQB1, 522 for DQA1, 600 to 610 for DPA1, and around 450 for DPB1. Roughly 5 DR-DQ haplotypes were treated as single units for association and clustering because of strong linkage in the cohort. Among about 410 genotyped donors of the cohort, an average of around 250,000 unique TCR beta nucleotide sequences was sequenced per donor, of which 15% to 20% were non-productive.

The CDR3 covers 12 residues, taking in both the cysteine and the phenylalanine. The read is trimmed to its CDR3 DNA, 36 bases read in frame from base 1. CDR1 and CDR2, looked up from the germline V gene (reference sequence), are MNHNY and SVGAGI. A distance of 9 bases separates the germline ends of V and J, which lose 6 bases and 4 bases respectively. General findings and caveats noted by the study authors: A later analysis found that HLA-associated TCR beta chains were more clonally expanded and had lower generation probabilities than equally common non-associated chains. According to a later analysis, TCR association rates differed among HLA loci, with DRB1 alleles showing the most associated TCRs and HLA-C alleles showing the fewest. The sequencing pipeline was judged likely to have produced a cluster of highly shared sequence variants as a technical artifact. The 87-base-pair reads could not distinguish some IMGT-functional V segments, including TRBV6-2 and TRBV6-3, so those segments were excluded. Because HLA typing was missing for some donors at each locus, association tests included only the typed subset. Across donors, most TCR sequences were observed very rarely, whereas some public TCRs were present in many individuals. Only TCR beta chains were sequenced in this cohort, and the absence of alpha or paired-chain data limited detectable features. In a later analysis, around 15,000 TCR beta sequences were associated with specific HLA alleles at a false discovery rate of 0.05. A later analysis reported that several top co-occurrence clusters appeared linked to parvovirus B19, influenza, CMV and Epstein-Barr virus. In vitro tests confirmed that a few of the cytomegalovirus-associated TCR beta chains recognize cytomegalovirus antigens. In a later genetic analysis, a missense DCLRE1C variant was associated with V-gene and J-gene trimming of TCR beta chains, and the association was replicated in an independent cohort. The only immune exposure information available for the cohort was CMV serostatus. Roughly uniform sequencing depth across donors was assumed in presence/absence analyses, although this assumption may not hold. It was suggested by the authors that the approach could potentially be generalized to other disease states and immunological phenotypes. Strong co-occurrence of HLA alleles, especially DR and DQ, made assigning TCR associations to individual alleles difficult. Broadly in line with IMGT annotations, most TCR beta V segments showed up in productive rearrangements about 87% or about 30% of the time in an earlier analysis of some 590 of the donors. A further reported finding was that TCR beta sequences accurately predicted the HLA-A and HLA-B alleles for most subjects in the first cohort. The classifier was reported to diagnose cytomegalovirus status with high specificity and sensitivity in both the original and validation cohorts. Correlated functional status among segregating V segments might reflect linkage disequilibrium, but an unknown experimental factor could not be ruled out. The study gave a list of under 200 TCR beta chains associated with cytomegalovirus. In a later analysis, most CMV-associated TCR beta chains were found to appear HLA-restricted, with HLA associations seemingly driven largely by CMV exposure. Approximately 16 rarely observed V segments, including chromosome 9 orphons, were excluded from the earlier analysis of 550 to 700 of the donors because counts were too low. In a later genetic analysis, fewer N-insertions in productive TCRs were reported among donors in an Asian-associated ancestry cluster than the roughly 700-donor mean.

The cohort was made up of several hundred healthy bone marrow donors. Cohort members were all nominally healthy when sampled, although unrecorded immune exposures were likely present. The donor tested CMV seropositive, placing the donor among the approximately 290 seropositive members of the cohort. Every donor gave a peripheral blood sample, and the peripheral blood mononuclear cells from that sample were used for TCR beta sequencing. The Qiagen DNeasy Blood Extraction Kit was used to extract genomic DNA from the blood cell samples. Of note for this clone: What this receptor recognizes is not known. No base-level quality is on record; no much larger clone is a single base apart.

Library preparation was by the immunoSEQ multiplex PCR assay. For the multiplex PCR, a mixture combining 60 forward primers for TCR Vbeta segments and 13 reverse primers for TCR Jbeta segments was used. A multiplex PCR assay on genomic DNA amplified the CDR3 region of rearranged TCR beta genes. Amplified TCR beta libraries were sequenced as 87-base-pair reads on the Illumina HiSeq System. On the authors' methods: A later analysis tallied 70 million to 100 million unique TCR beta chains across the 666 repertoires, and about 12 million of those chains were shared by two or more donors. A nearest-neighbor algorithm error-corrected the raw reads and collapsed the reads into unique sequences, merging closely related sequences to remove PCR and sequencing errors. V, D and J gene segments were assigned by aligning CDR3 sequences to IMGT reference sequences. For a sequence to be retained, a match of at least six nucleotides was required to both a V gene segment and a J gene segment. Rearrangements were called productive when the CDR3 lacked stop codons and stayed in frame with V and J; all others were non-productive. Following IMGT convention, CDR3 was defined as the stretch from the second conserved V-encoded cysteine up to the conserved J-encoded phenylalanine. In an earlier analysis of 550 to 650 of the donors, sequences lacking an unambiguous match to a single V gene segment were excluded. In an earlier analysis of about 590 of the donors, a V segment was called functional when productive rearrangements were above 56.7%, and segregating when the standard deviation between donors exceeded 5%. A statistical classification framework was developed to diagnose cytomegalovirus status using the catalog of TCR beta chain sequences. In a later analysis, V and J genes were assigned by comparing TCR nucleotide sequences against IMGT/GENE-DB human TR gene sequences. The TCRdist pipeline was used in a later analysis to assign CDR3 sequences and most-parsimonious VDJ recombination scenarios. In a later analysis, each TCR beta chain was defined by its CDR3 amino acid sequence together with its V-gene family, and reads lacking a unique V-gene family were excluded. In a later analysis, approximately 590 highly shared, low-generation-probability nucleotide sequences were removed to address suspected cross-contamination and a sequencing artifact. In a later analysis, a clonal expansion index for each public chain was calculated from normalized within-repertoire ranks of inferred template counts. In a later analysis, generation probabilities were computed using a VDJ recombination model fitted to out-of-frame rearrangements, and the results were checked against IGoR. In a later analysis, TCR-TCR, TCR-HLA and TCR-CMV co-occurrence was scored with hypergeometric tests, and a repertoire-size bias correction was applied to TCR pairs. A later analysis estimated false discovery rates by permuting HLA or CMV assignments 20 times. In a later analysis, co-occurring TCRs were grouped using DBSCAN, and TCRdist sequence similarity was added for clustering within HLA-allele-positive subsets. For co-occurrence clustering, repertoires with fewer than 30,000 or more than 120,000 public chains were excluded, along with 4 to 6 repertoires with anomalous nucleotide sharing. TCRdb took over this immuneACCESS table, retaining in-frame rearrangements with V and J assigned. Such tables are incomplete; in checked studies, under half of the missing clones stem from an unresolved V gene, and the remainder is unexplained. V and J calls and clone size follow that table, whereas D and trimming were derived from the DNA. Present in this sample are approximately 190,000 clones, 77% of which were seen just once. The top ten hold approximately 2.1% of the sample.

The sequencing sample was made of PBMCs. This TCR derives from a woman aged 30 to 39 in good health and CMV-seropositive. The chain joins TRBV6-6 to TRBJ1-2; the D gene is perhaps TRBD1, from 5 matching bases. CDR3 loop: CASSRDRYGYTF. The DNA sequence is as follows: TGTGCCAGCAGCAGGGATCGCTATGGCTACACCTTC.